This is a list of T cell receptor beta chains from one sample in a study of blood T cell repertoires in COVID-19. Clones were read by immunoSEQ multiplex PCR, and TCRdb kept only the in-frame ones, dropping some. The table lists roughly 15,000 clones, roughly 84% of them singletons. The material sequenced was peripheral blood. These TCRs come from a man between 50 and 59 years old with active COVID-19. CDR3s include the opening cysteine and the closing phenylalanine or tryptophan. The D gene is left open where the match is weak. Some rows have no size entry. The others give once, few or many, or a class for an expanded clone.

v_call: TRBV27
clone_size: .
j_call: TRBJ2-3
d_call: TRBD2
cdr3_aa: CASSFLNPGTIPTDTQYF
cdr3_nt: TGTGCCAGCAGTTTCCTTAACCCCGGGACTATCCCCACAGATACGCAGTATTTT

v_call: TRBV4-1
clone_size: medium-sized
j_call: TRBJ2-7
d_call: TRBD1
cdr3_aa: CASSQYDRALYEQYF
cdr3_nt: TGCGCCAGCAGCCAATATGACAGGGCGCTCTACGAGCAGTACTTC

v_call: TRBV7-6
clone_size: .
j_call: TRBJ2-1
d_call: .
cdr3_aa: CASSPRVASTYNEQFF
cdr3_nt: TGTGCCAGCAGCCCGAGGGTAGCGTCCACCTACAATGAGCAGTTCTTC

v_call: TRBV19
clone_size: .
j_call: TRBJ1-3
d_call: TRBD1
cdr3_aa: CASSTSMTGDSSGNTIYF
cdr3_nt: TGTGCCAGTAGTACCTCAATGACAGGGGACTCCTCTGGAAACACCATATATTTT

v_call: TRBV12-3/TRBV12-4
clone_size: .
j_call: TRBJ1-1
d_call: .
cdr3_aa: CASSLRRGAEAFF
cdr3_nt: TGTGCCAGCAGTTTACGGCGGGGAGCAGAAGCTTTCTTT

v_call: TRBV14
clone_size: .
j_call: TRBJ2-2
d_call: .
cdr3_aa: CASSLELLAGELFF
cdr3_nt: TGTGCCAGCAGCCTTGAGCTACTAGCCGGGGAGCTGTTTTTT

v_call: TRBV10-1
clone_size: .
j_call: TRBJ2-7
d_call: TRBD2
cdr3_aa: CASSESWALAGGSYEQYF
cdr3_nt: TGCGCCAGCAGTGAGTCGTGGGCGCTAGCGGGAGGTTCCTACGAGCAGTACTTC

v_call: TRBV3-1/TRBV3-2
clone_size: .
j_call: TRBJ1-4
d_call: TRBD1
cdr3_aa: CASSPWDSSNEKLFF
cdr3_nt: TGTGCCAGCAGCCCCTGGGACAGCAGTAATGAAAAACTGTTTTTT

v_call: TRBV7-2
clone_size: .
j_call: TRBJ2-1
d_call: .
cdr3_aa: CASSLDQRYTMFEQFF
cdr3_nt: TGTGCCAGCAGCTTAGATCAGAGGTACACGATGTTTGAGCAGTTCTTC

v_call: TRBV15
clone_size: .
j_call: TRBJ1-2
d_call: .
cdr3_aa: CATSPKTDSYGYTF
cdr3_nt: TGTGCCACCAGCCCAAAGACAGACTCCTATGGCTACACCTTC

v_call: TRBV5-1
clone_size: .
j_call: TRBJ1-2
d_call: .
cdr3_aa: CASSLRGGGAYGYTF
cdr3_nt: TGCGCCAGCAGCTTGAGAGGTGGGGGGGCGTATGGCTACACCTTC

v_call: TRBV7-8
clone_size: .
j_call: TRBJ1-1
d_call: TRBD1
cdr3_aa: CASSLARTGGGAFF
cdr3_nt: TGTGCCAGCAGCTTAGCTAGGACAGGGGGCGGAGCTTTCTTT

v_call: TRBV5-6
clone_size: .
j_call: TRBJ2-1
d_call: TRBD1
cdr3_aa: CASSLGTGGGNEQFF
cdr3_nt: TGTGCCAGCAGTCTGGGGACAGGGGGCGGCAATGAGCAGTTCTTC

v_call: TRBV10-2
clone_size: .
j_call: TRBJ2-7
d_call: .
cdr3_aa: CASSELGPSAYEQYF
cdr3_nt: TGCGCCAGCAGTGAGCTAGGGCCTAGCGCTTACGAGCAGTACTTC

v_call: TRBV27
clone_size: .
j_call: TRBJ2-1
d_call: .
cdr3_aa: CASSLERGFYNEQFF
cdr3_nt: TGTGCCAGCAGTTTAGAAAGGGGCTTCTACAATGAGCAGTTCTTC

v_call: TRBV7-9
clone_size: .
j_call: TRBJ2-5
d_call: .
cdr3_aa: CASRTQGSQETQYF
cdr3_nt: TGTGCCAGCAGGACTCAGGGTTCCCAAGAGACCCAGTACTTC

v_call: TRBV7-9
clone_size: .
j_call: TRBJ2-3
d_call: .
cdr3_aa: CASSLNPGERDTQYF
cdr3_nt: TGTGCCAGCAGCTTAAACCCAGGGGAACGAGATACGCAGTATTTT

v_call: TRBV27
clone_size: .
j_call: TRBJ1-5
d_call: TRBD1
cdr3_aa: CASSAAGQGSQPQHF
cdr3_nt: TGTGCCAGCAGTGCCGCGGGACAGGGGTCCCAGCCCCAGCATTTT

v_call: TRBV11-2
clone_size: .
j_call: TRBJ2-7
d_call: TRBD2
cdr3_aa: CASSLGSGSLYEQYF
cdr3_nt: TGTGCCAGCAGCTTAGGTAGCGGGAGTTTATACGAGCAGTACTTC

v_call: TRBV28
clone_size: .
j_call: TRBJ2-3
d_call: TRBD2
cdr3_aa: CASRLAGSGDTQYF
cdr3_nt: TGTGCCAGCAGACTAGCGGGATCAGGAGATACGCAGTATTTT

v_call: TRBV7-3
clone_size: .
j_call: TRBJ2-3
d_call: .
cdr3_aa: CASSLNRLDTQYF
cdr3_nt: TGTGCCAGCAGCTTAAACAGGCTAGATACGCAGTATTTT

v_call: TRBV15
clone_size: .
j_call: TRBJ1-2
d_call: .
cdr3_aa: CATSSPGGAPNYGYTF
cdr3_nt: TGTGCCACCAGCTCCCCGGGAGGGGCCCCTAACTATGGCTACACCTTC

v_call: TRBV4-1
clone_size: few
j_call: TRBJ2-7
d_call: TRBD1
cdr3_aa: CASSQAPGQGIEQYF
cdr3_nt: TGCGCCAGCAGCCAAGCTCCCGGACAGGGGATCGAGCAGTACTTC

v_call: TRBV7-9
clone_size: once
j_call: TRBJ2-1
d_call: TRBD2
cdr3_aa: CASSLWDYDNEQFF
cdr3_nt: TGTGCCAGCAGCTTATGGGACTACGACAATGAGCAGTTCTTC

v_call: TRBV21-1
clone_size: .
j_call: TRBJ2-7
d_call: .
cdr3_aa: CASSKGGQEQYF
cdr3_nt: TGTGCCAGCAGCAAAGGTGGACAAGAGCAGTACTTC

v_call: TRBV7-9
clone_size: .
j_call: TRBJ2-5
d_call: .
cdr3_aa: CASGQDPGVETQYF
cdr3_nt: TGTGCCTCAGGGCAGGACCCGGGGGTAGAGACCCAGTACTTC

v_call: TRBV29-1
clone_size: .
j_call: TRBJ2-1
d_call: .
cdr3_aa: CSVSSEYNEQFF
cdr3_nt: TGCAGCGTGTCCTCCGAGTACAATGAGCAGTTCTTC